These T cell receptor beta chains were read from a single sample in a study of T-cell memory formation after mild COVID-19. Using its own MiXCR run on the 5' RACE reads, TCRdb lists one record per CDR3 protein. The data contain 55,000 to 70,000 distinct CDR3 sequences, around a quarter of them seen just once; the ten biggest clones take up more than 40%. The specimen sequenced was PBMCs or a T cell subset sorted from them (not recorded which). These receptors were collected from a man aged 18 to 29 who had mild COVID-19 (a few samples of this study predate the infection). Cell type and time point are not known. Both conserved end residues are part of each CDR3. D genes are given only for firm matches. Rows may omit the clone size; those that give it use once, few, many or a size class.

>TRBV10-1|-|few|TRBJ2-3
CASSESGGRTDTQYF
TGCGCCAGCAGTGAGTCGGGGGGGCGCACAGATACGCAGTATTTT
>TRBV7-6|TRBD2|-|TRBJ2-3
CASSLVAGGWDTQYF
TGTGCCAGCAGCTTAGTAGCGGGGGGTTGGGATACGCAGTATTTT
>TRBV4-3|TRBD1|many|TRBJ2-2
CASSPATGSTGELFF
TGCGCCAGCAGCCCAGCGACAGGGAGCACCGGGGAGCTGTTTTTT
>TRBV12-3/TRBV12-4|-|-|TRBJ2-5
CASSLASPGKETQYF
TGTGCCAGCAGTTTAGCGTCTCCGGGGAAAGAGACCCAGTACTTC
>TRBV5-6|-|-|TRBJ2-1
CATEAVESPYNEQFF
TGTGCCACCGAGGCCGTGGAGTCTCCCTACAATGAGCAGTTCTTC
>TRBV6-2/TRBV6-3|TRBD2|-|TRBJ2-1
CASRTAGDEQFF
TGTGCCAGCAGGACAGCGGGGGATGAGCAGTTCTTC
>TRBV7-8|-|-|TRBJ2-3
CASSFRTGGDTQYF
TGTGCCAGCAGCTTCCGGACCGGTGGTGATACGCAGTATTTT
>TRBV4-3|-|many|TRBJ2-7
CASSQDRSGGSGYEQYF
TGCGCCAGCAGCCAAGATCGGAGTGGGGGATCGGGGTACGAGCAGTACTTC
>TRBV28|TRBD2|few|TRBJ2-1
CASSRLAGDEQFF
TGTGCCAGCAGCCGACTAGCGGGGGATGAGCAGTTCTTC
>TRBV7-2|-|many|TRBJ2-1
CASSLLIRGWDEQFF
TGTGCCAGCAGCTTATTGATTAGGGGATGGGATGAGCAGTTCTTC
>TRBV30|-|few|TRBJ2-7
CAWGPFPNYEQYF
TGTGCCTGGGGTCCTTTTCCCAACTACGAGCAGTACTTC
>TRBV5-1|-|-|TRBJ2-5
CASSLAGYSAEETQYF
TGCGCCAGCAGCTTGGCCGGCTACTCCGCAGAGGAGACCCAGTACTTC
>TRBV10-2|-|-|TRBJ2-3
CASRNRDSTDTQYF
TGCGCCAGCAGAAACAGGGATAGCACAGATACGCAGTATTTT
>TRBV7-9|-|few|TRBJ1-4
CASSRPGRAPNEKLFF
TGTGCCAGCAGCCGACCGGGGAGGGCCCCTAATGAAAAACTGTTTTTT
>TRBV5-6|-|-|TRBJ2-1
CASSLSGHLLDEQFF
TGTGCCAGCAGCTTGTCGGGACATCTTTTAGATGAGCAGTTCTTC
>TRBV7-9|-|few|TRBJ2-3
CASSFTPDTQYF
TGTGCCAGCAGTTTTACACCAGATACGCAGTATTTT
>TRBV9|-|few|TRBJ1-2
CASSVGTIYGYTF
TGTGCCAGCAGCGTAGGCACGATATATGGCTACACCTTC
>TRBV7-8|TRBD2|few|TRBJ2-1
CASSAQRGGKNEQFF
TGTGCCAGCAGCGCACAGCGGGGGGGAAAAAATGAGCAGTTCTTC
>TRBV9|-|few|TRBJ2-2
CASSVGGGTVELFF
TGTGCCAGCAGCGTAGGCGGCGGCACCGTGGAGCTGTTTTTT
>TRBV7-9|-|-|TRBJ2-2
CASSLPGKNTGELFF
TGTGCCAGCAGCTTACCAGGGAAGAACACCGGGGAGCTGTTTTTT
>TRBV29-1|-|-|TRBJ1-3
CSGQQGSGNTIYF
TGCAGCGGGCAACAGGGCTCTGGAAACACCATATATTTT
>TRBV6-5|-|-|TRBJ1-1
CASSRRSDTEAFF
TGTGCCAGCAGTCGACGAAGCGACACTGAAGCTTTCTTT
>TRBV4-3|-|few|TRBJ2-3
CASRLGGASTDTQYF
TGCGCCAGCAGACTGGGCGGGGCGAGTACAGATACGCAGTATTTT
>TRBV4-1|TRBD2|few|TRBJ2-4
CASSQGAGPGKNIQYF
TGCGCCAGCAGCCAAGGAGCGGGGCCTGGCAAAAACATTCAGTACTTC
>TRBV4-3|-|-|TRBJ2-1
CASSRHSPYNEQFF
TGCGCCAGCAGCCGCCACTCCCCTTACAATGAGCAGTTCTTC
>TRBV7-9|TRBD1|-|TRBJ2-1
CASSWDRYTFF
TGTGCCAGCAGCTGGGACAGATATACGTTCTTC
>TRBV7-9|-|many|TRBJ2-2
CASSPRDGANTGELFF
TGTGCCAGCAGCCCTCGCGACGGTGCGAACACCGGGGAGCTGTTTTTT
>TRBV28|TRBD1|few|TRBJ2-3
CASSFGPGQGTSTFLTDTQYF
TGTGCCAGCAGTTTTGGGCCGGGACAGGGGACGTCAACTTTTCTCACAGATACGCAGTATTTT
>TRBV5-1|-|few|TRBJ2-1
CASSLVGVRGSPNEQFF
TGCGCCAGCAGCTTGGTTGGGGTAAGAGGGTCCCCTAATGAGCAGTTCTTC
>TRBV27|-|few|TRBJ2-1
CASSFFQGGNEQFF
TGTGCCAGCAGTTTCTTTCAGGGGGGCAATGAGCAGTTCTTC
>TRBV6-2/TRBV6-3|TRBD2|-|TRBJ2-3
CASSYPLAGGRTDTQYF
TGTGCCAGCAGTTACCCCCTAGCGGGGGGACGCACAGATACGCAGTATTTT
>TRBV9|TRBD1|-|TRBJ1-1
CASSAKTGGNTEAFF
TGTGCCAGCAGCGCAAAGACAGGGGGTAACACTGAAGCTTTCTTT
>TRBV11-2|-|-|TRBJ2-1
CASSLGEAGSYNEQFF
TGTGCCAGCAGCTTAGGGGAGGCGGGCTCCTACAATGAGCAGTTCTTC
>TRBV12-3/TRBV12-4|-|few|TRBJ2-1
CASSFGSGPYNEQFF
TGTGCCAGCAGTTTCGGTAGTGGTCCCTACAATGAGCAGTTCTTC
>TRBV7-6|TRBD1|medium-sized|TRBJ2-4
CASSFGQDLAKNIQYF
TGTGCCAGCAGCTTCGGACAGGACTTAGCCAAAAACATTCAGTACTTC
>TRBV4-1|-|few|TRBJ2-3
CASSQAGRGTDTQYF
TGCGCCAGCAGCCAAGCGGGGCGTGGCACAGATACGCAGTATTTT
>TRBV5-1|-|-|TRBJ1-6
CASSLVGGPASPLHF
TGCGCCAGCAGCTTGGTCGGGGGCCCTGCTTCACCCCTCCACTTT
>TRBV20-1|TRBD1|few|TRBJ2-2
CSASWDRGIFAGELFF
TGCAGTGCTAGCTGGGACAGGGGAATTTTCGCCGGGGAGCTGTTTTTT
>TRBV4-1|TRBD2|once|TRBJ2-5
CASSPGIAGTQETQYF
TGCGCCAGCAGCCCCGGGATAGCGGGGACACAAGAGACCCAGTACTTC
>TRBV4-1|TRBD2|few|TRBJ2-1
CASSRGTSGVTYNEQFF
TGCGCCAGCAGCCGAGGGACTAGCGGGGTTACCTACAATGAGCAGTTCTTC
>TRBV6-1|-|-|TRBJ2-7
CASRYQGGGEQYF
TGTGCCAGCAGGTACCAGGGAGGGGGCGAGCAGTACTTC
>TRBV12-3/TRBV12-4|-|-|TRBJ1-2
CASSFSGSYTF
TGTGCCAGCAGTTTTTCCGGGTCCTACACCTTC